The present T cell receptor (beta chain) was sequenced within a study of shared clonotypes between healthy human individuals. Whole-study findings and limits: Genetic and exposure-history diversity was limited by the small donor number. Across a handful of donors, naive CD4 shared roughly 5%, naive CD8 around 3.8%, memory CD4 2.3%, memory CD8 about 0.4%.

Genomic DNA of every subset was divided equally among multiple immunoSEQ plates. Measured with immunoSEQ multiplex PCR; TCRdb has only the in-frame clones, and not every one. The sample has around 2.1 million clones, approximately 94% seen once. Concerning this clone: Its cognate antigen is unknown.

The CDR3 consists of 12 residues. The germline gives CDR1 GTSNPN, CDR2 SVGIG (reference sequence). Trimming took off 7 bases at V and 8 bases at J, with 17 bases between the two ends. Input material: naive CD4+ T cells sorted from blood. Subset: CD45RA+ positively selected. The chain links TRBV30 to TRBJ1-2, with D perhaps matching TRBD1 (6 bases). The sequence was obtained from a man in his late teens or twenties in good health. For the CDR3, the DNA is TGTGCCTCCCTGTGGGGGGCCGGGGGCTACACCTTC. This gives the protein CASLWGAGGYTF.